This T cell receptor (beta chain) was retrieved from a study of T-cell reconstitution after alpha-beta-depleted transplantation in children. Study outcomes and limitations: T-cell counts and diversity at one year following transplant were attributed mainly to newly produced T cells. There were some patients whose high TCRbeta diversity at day 60 came from surviving recipient T cells and thymic progenitors. Expanded graft clones, several hundred of them, were reportedly the source of alpha-beta T cells about two months after transplant.

The library targeted TCRbeta and was prepared with unique molecular identifiers. TCRdb passed the PCR reads through MiXCR, listing each CDR3 protein once. The repertoire holds 200,000 or so distinct CDR3 sequences, with 5% to 6.5% as singletons. J lost 2 bases, V lost 6 bases, and 3 bases had no gene match. The germline CDR1 and CDR2 sequences are KGHSH and LQKENI. The CDR3 has 13 amino acids. In this sample, this clonotype turned up many times. What it recognizes is unknown. The chain has TRBV18 and TRBJ2-5; 7 bases map to TRBD1. The origin of this receptor is a girl under two years old with combined immunodeficiency, due to receive a stem cell transplant. This sample comprised PBMCs, obtained before TCRalphabeta/CD19-depleted stem cell transplant. The CDR3: CASSNRGQETQYF. CDR3 in DNA: TGTGCCAGCTCCAACAGGGGACAAGAGACCCAGTACTTC.